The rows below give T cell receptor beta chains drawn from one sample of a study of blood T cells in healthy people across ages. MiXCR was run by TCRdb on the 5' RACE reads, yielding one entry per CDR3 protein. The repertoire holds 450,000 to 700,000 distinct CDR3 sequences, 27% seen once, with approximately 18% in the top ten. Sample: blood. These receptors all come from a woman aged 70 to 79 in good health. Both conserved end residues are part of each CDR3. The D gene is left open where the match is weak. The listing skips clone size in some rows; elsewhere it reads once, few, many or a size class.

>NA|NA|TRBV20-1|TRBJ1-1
TGCAGTGCTAGACTGGATGAGGGCAGAGCATCTGAAGCTTTCTTT
CSARLDEGRASEAFF
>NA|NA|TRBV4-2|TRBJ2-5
TGTGCCAGCAGCCAAGATAGGCTGGAGACCCAGTACTTC
CASSQDRLETQYF
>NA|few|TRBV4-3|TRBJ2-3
TGCGCCAGCAGCCAGAGAACTTCAGATACGCAGTATTTT
CASSQRTSDTQYF
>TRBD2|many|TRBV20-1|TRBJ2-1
TGCAGTGCTAGGAGACAGGGAACCGGGACTAGCGGGGGGGCGGAGTTCTTC
CSARRQGTGTSGGAEFF
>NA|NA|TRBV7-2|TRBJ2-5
TGTGCCAGCAGCCCATGGCGGGAGACCCAGTACTTC
CASSPWRETQYF
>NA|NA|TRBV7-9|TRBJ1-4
TGTGCCAGCAGCACACCCCGGGACGCGGAAAAACTGTTTTTT
CASSTPRDAEKLFF
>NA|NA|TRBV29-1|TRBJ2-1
TGCAGCACCGGGCGGGGTCTTTCCTACAATGAGCAGTTCTTC
CSTGRGLSYNEQFF
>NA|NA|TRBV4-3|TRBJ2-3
TGCGCCAGCAGCCAAGACTTCCCTAGAGATACGCAGTATTTT
CASSQDFPRDTQYF
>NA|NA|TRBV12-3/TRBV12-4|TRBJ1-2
TGTGCCAGCAGTCAAACAGGGAGATATGGCTACACCTTC
CASSQTGRYGYTF
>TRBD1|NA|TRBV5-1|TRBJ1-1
TGCGCCAGCAGTGGGACAGGGGCCACTGAAGCTTTCTTT
CASSGTGATEAFF
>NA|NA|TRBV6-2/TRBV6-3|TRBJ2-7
TGTGCCAGCATTTGGGGGGGCCGGGACAGCATCTACGAGCAGTACTTC
CASIWGGRDSIYEQYF
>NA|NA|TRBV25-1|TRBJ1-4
TGTGCCAGCAGTGAATTGGCAGAGGAACTGTTTTTT
CASSELAEELFF
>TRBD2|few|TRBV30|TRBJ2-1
TGTGCCTGGAGTCTGTTTCTTAGCGGGGGGGCGGTAAATGAGCAGTTCTTC
CAWSLFLSGGAVNEQFF
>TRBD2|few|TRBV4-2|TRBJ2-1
TGTGCCAGCAGCCAAGATAGTCTAGCGGGGGGCCGAGAGCAGTTCTTC
CASSQDSLAGGREQFF
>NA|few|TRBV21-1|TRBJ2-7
TGTGCCAGCAGCCGAGAGACCACTGGGCAGCAGTACTTC
CASSRETTGQQYF
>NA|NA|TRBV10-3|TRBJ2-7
TGTGCCACCCGACTAGGGGGATACGAGCAGTACTTC
CATRLGGYEQYF
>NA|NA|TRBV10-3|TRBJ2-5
TGTGCCGTCGGGGAGGCTGGGGCACAAGAGACCCAGTACTTC
CAVGEAGAQETQYF
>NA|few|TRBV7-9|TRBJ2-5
TGTGCCAGCAGCCGGATAGATCAAGAGACCCAGTACTTC
CASSRIDQETQYF
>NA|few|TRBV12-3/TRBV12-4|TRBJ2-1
TGTGCCAGCAGTTTAGTTGGTTATGAGCAGTTCTTC
CASSLVGYEQFF
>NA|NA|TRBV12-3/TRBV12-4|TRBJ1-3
TGTGCCTTGGCAGCAAACTCTGGAAACACCATATATTTT
CALAANSGNTIYF
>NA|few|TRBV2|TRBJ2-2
TGTGCCAGCAGTGGGACAGCTGCGAACACCGGGGAGCTGTTTTTT
CASSGTAANTGELFF
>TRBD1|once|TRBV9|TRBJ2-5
TGTGCCAGCAGCAGCTCAGGACAGGGAGTAGGAGAGACCCAGTACTTC
CASSSSGQGVGETQYF
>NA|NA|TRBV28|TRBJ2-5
TGTGCCAGCCGTTCTAGCCTGGTGGAGACCCAGTACTTC
CASRSSLVETQYF
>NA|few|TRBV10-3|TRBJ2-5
TGTGCCGTCAGTGAGGCTGGACAAGAAGAGACCCAGTACTTC
CAVSEAGQEETQYF